This T cell receptor beta chain was retrieved from a study of blood T cell repertoires in COVID-19. Study as a whole: From T cells, B-cell-depleted T cells, or PBMCs came the material, which was cDNA or gDNA.

Looked up from germline, CDR1 is SNHLY and CDR2 is FYNNEI. V lost 8 bases, J lost 0 bases, and 8 bases lay in between. This CDR3 spans 14 amino acids. The authors' processing: Amplified reference gene primers provided the basis for estimating nucleated cell counts. TCRdb's copy holds only in-frame clones and misses some; the assay was immunoSEQ multiplex PCR. V and J calls and clone size are those listed in that table; D and trimming were worked out from the DNA. Of 55,000 to 85,000 clones detected, about 90% appear once; the ten largest clones hold approximately 12%. What was sequenced was peripheral blood. The sequence was obtained from a human donor in a cohort sampled during active COVID-19. The V call is TRBV2, the J call TRBJ2-6; tentatively, D is TRBD1 (5 bases). CDR3 protein: CASLQGSGANVLTF. The CDR3 bases are TGTGCCAGCCTCCAGGGCTCTGGGGCCAACGTCCTGACTTTC.